This entry features one T cell receptor beta chain sequence. The assay was immunoSEQ multiplex PCR, and TCRdb's table has in-frame clones only and misses some. The top ten hold approximately 6% of the sample, which has under 60,000 clones, about 83% seen once. The source of the sample is a study of blood T cell repertoires in COVID-19. The CDR3 sequence is 15 residues long. Trimming cost V 4 bases and J 0 bases; bases outside gene matches: 6. Germline V gene data show CDR1 as SQVTM and CDR2 as ANQGSEA. The gene calls are TRBV29-1 and TRBJ1-3; 7 bases align to TRBD1. The sequence was obtained from a woman in her sixties with COVID-19, enrolled during active disease. The sample taken for sequencing was peripheral blood. The CDR3 DNA follows: TGCAGCGTTGGTACGGGACAGATCTCTGGAAACACCATATATTTT. It encodes CSVGTGQISGNTIYF.